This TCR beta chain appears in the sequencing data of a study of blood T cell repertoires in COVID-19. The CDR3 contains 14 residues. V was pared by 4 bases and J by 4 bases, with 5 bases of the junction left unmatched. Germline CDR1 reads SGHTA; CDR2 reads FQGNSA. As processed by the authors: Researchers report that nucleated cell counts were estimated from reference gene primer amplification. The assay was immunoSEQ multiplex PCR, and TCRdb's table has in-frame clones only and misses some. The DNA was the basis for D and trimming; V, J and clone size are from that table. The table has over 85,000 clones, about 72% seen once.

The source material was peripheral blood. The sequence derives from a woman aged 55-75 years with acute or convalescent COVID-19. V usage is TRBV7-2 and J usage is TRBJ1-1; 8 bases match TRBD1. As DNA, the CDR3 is TGTGCCAGCAGCTCGAGACAGGGGACCACTGAAGCTTTCTTT. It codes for CASSSRQGTTEAFF. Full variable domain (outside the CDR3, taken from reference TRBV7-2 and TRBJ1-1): GAGVSQSPSNKVTEKGKDVELRCDPISGHTALYWYRQSLGQGLEFLIYFQGNSAPDKSGLPSDRFSAERTGGSVSTLTIQRTQQEDSAVYLCASSSRQGTTEAFFGQGTRLTVV.